Listed here are 20 T cell receptor beta chains from one sample, sequenced in a study of T cells after somatic rescue of genetic block. Assay used: immunoSEQ multiplex PCR; TCRdb lists only in-frame clones, some missing. This repertoire shows some 15,000 clones, about three quarters found once; its top ten account for more than 25%. The sequencing sample was made of peripheral blood mononuclear cells (PBMCs). The source is a young man.

The chain joins TRBV7-3 to TRBJ1-1; D is possibly TRBD1 (5 bases). The CDR3 length is 18 residues. Trimming shortened V by 0 bases and J by 5 bases, and 22 bases separated the two germline ends. CDR1 and CDR2 (germline): SGHTA, FQGTGA. CDR3 sequence reads: CASSLTGESGNRGTEAFF. In DNA, the CDR3 is TGTGCCAGCAGCTTAACGGGGGAATCTGGGAATAGAGGGACTGAAGCTTTCTTT.

The genes are TRBV23-1 and TRBJ1-5; TRBD1 might be the D (6 bases). TRBV23-1 is flagged as an ORF with uncertain function. Trimming left V 4 bases short and J 1 base short, with 8 bases between. This CDR3 is 14 amino acids long. This CDR3 reads CASSPQGSNQPQHF. The CDR3, as DNA: TGCGCCAGCAGTCCGCAGGGGAGCAATCAGCCCCAGCATTTT.

V usage is TRBV6-6 and J usage is TRBJ1-4; the D gene is possibly TRBD1 (6 bases). V lost 5 bases to trimming and J lost 1 base, with 8 bases between them. This CDR3 is 14 amino acids long. CDR1 is MNHNY, CDR2 SVGAGI, per germline (reference sequence). The CDR3 DNA reads as TGTGCCAGCAGTAAACAGGGAACTAATGAAAAACTGTTTTTT. Protein product: CASSKQGTNEKLFF.

There are a few counts of this clone. The chain has TRBV7-6 and TRBJ2-3; 12 bases fit TRBD2. This CDR3 contains 16 residues. Trimming at V came to 5 bases and at J to 1 base, leaving 4 bases not matched to a gene. The germline CDR1 and CDR2 sequences are SGHVS and FNYEAQ. CDR3 protein: CASSPRLAGGTDTQYF. DNA for the CDR3: TGTGCCAGCAGCCCCCGACTAGCGGGGGGCACAGATACGCAGTATTTT.

V gene TRBV6-6 combines with J gene TRBJ2-4, with 8 bases aligning to TRBD2. This CDR3 contains 15 residues. With V trimmed by 3 bases and J by 6 bases, 7 bases remained unmatched. CDR1 MNHNY and CDR2 SVGAGI come from the germline V gene (reference sequence). The CDR3 DNA sequence: TGTGCCAGCAGTTATGGAGTTCGGGAGGGAAACATTCAGTACTTC. As protein: CASSYGVREGNIQYF.

This clone was observed a single time. The V call is TRBV25-1, the J call TRBJ1-3, with unresolved D. With 3 bases removed from V and 2 bases from J, the gap between germline ends came to 11 bases. The CDR3 spans 15 residues. CDR1 MGHDK and CDR2 SYGVNS come from the germline V gene. The CDR3 loop reads CASSEERLAGNTIYF. For the CDR3, the DNA is TGTGCCAGCAGTGAGGAACGTCTCGCTGGAAACACCATATATTTT.

The chain is built from TRBV10-3 and TRBJ2-3; a possible D gene is TRBD2 (5 bases). This CDR3 region has 13 residues. Looked up from germline, CDR1 is ENHRY and CDR2 is SYGVKD. Trimming left V 10 bases short and J 4 bases short, with 15 bases between. In DNA form, the CDR3 reads TGTGCCACAAAGGCTTCGGAGGCAGATACGCAGTATTTT. This gives the protein CATKASEADTQYF.

This chain links TRBV5-1 with TRBJ2-2; TRBD2 aligns across 12 bases. With V trimmed by 6 bases and J by 5 bases, 11 bases remained unmatched. The CDR3 is made up of 17 amino acids. Germline loops: CDR1 SGHRS, CDR2 YFSETQ. The CDR3 spells CASTPKTSGSRTGELFF. The CDR3 DNA reads as TGCGCCAGCACCCCAAAGACTAGCGGGAGTCGGACCGGGGAGCTGTTTTTT.

By sample share, this clone is medium-sized (0.01 to 0.1%). V usage is TRBV15 and J usage is TRBJ2-1, with D unclear. V dropped 0 bases and J dropped 6 bases, with 3 bases sitting between them. The CDR3 spans 12 residues. CDR1 is LNHNV and CDR2 is YYDKDF in the germline V gene (reference sequence). The CDR3 reads CATSRDPNEQFF. The CDR3 region has the DNA TGTGCCACCAGCAGAGATCCCAATGAGCAGTTCTTC.

The chain combines TRBV7-9 with TRBJ1-3; D remains unclear. The CDR3 is made up of 17 amino acids. V gave up 2 bases and J gave up 0 bases, with 14 bases separating them. CDR1 and CDR2 (germline): SEHNR, FQNEAQ (reference sequence). CDR3: CASSLREGGNSGNTIYF. Written as DNA, the CDR3 is TGTGCCAGCAGCTTAAGAGAGGGAGGGAACTCTGGAAACACCATATATTTT.

This sequence joins TRBV28 and TRBJ1-1, with 9 bases identical to TRBD1. The CDR3 covers 16 residues. V trimming: 5 bases; J trimming: 4 bases; junction bases outside the gene matches: 11. Per the germline V gene, CDR1 is MDHEN and CDR2 is SYDVKM. The CDR3 here is CASSSPPGQGSTEAFF. For the CDR3, the DNA is TGTGCCAGCAGTAGCCCCCCGGGACAGGGATCCACTGAAGCTTTCTTT.

The rearrangement links TRBV4-2 to TRBJ1-6; perhaps TRBD1 as D (6 bases). Germline V gene data show CDR1 as LGHNA and CDR2 as YNFKEQ. CDR3 size: 16 residues. Trimming took 2 bases from V and 7 from J, leaving 15 bases between them. The CDR3 sequence: CASSQKGQGQNSPLHF. The CDR3 region has the DNA TGTGCCAGCAGCCAAAAAGGGCAGGGACAAAATTCACCCCTCCACTTT.

The chain is built from TRBV28 and TRBJ2-7, with D perhaps being TRBD1 or TRBD2 (6 bases each). V was trimmed by 4 bases and J by 11 bases, leaving 15 bases between them. The germline gives CDR1 MDHEN, CDR2 SYDVKM. The CDR3 is 12 residues long. CDR3 bases: TGTGCCAGCAGTTCGGGGGCTAGTAAGGAGTACTTC. Translated, it gives CASSSGASKEYF. The full variable domain, its missing parts supplied by reference TRBV28 and TRBJ2-7, is DVKVTQSSRYLVKRTGEKVFLECVQDMDHENMFWYRQDPGLGLRLIYFSYDVKMKEKGDIPEGYSVSREKKERFSLILESASTNQTSMYLCASSSGASKEYFGPGTRLTVT.

The chain joins TRBV14 to TRBJ2-7; D is unresolved. This CDR3 region has 11 residues. The V gene lost 3 bases and the J gene lost 3 bases, with 3 bases spanning the gap. CDR1 and CDR2 from the germline V gene are SGHDN and FVKESK. The chain's CDR3 is CASSQGYEQYF. The DNA for the CDR3 is TGTGCCAGCAGCCAGGGCTACGAGCAGTACTTC. The variable domain in full, completed from reference TRBV14 and TRBJ2-7, reads EAGVTQFPSHSVIEKGQTVTLRCDPISGHDNLYWYRRVMGKEIKFLLHFVKESKQDESGMPNNRFLAERTGGTYSTLKVQPAELEDSGVYFCASSQGYEQYFGPGTRLTVT.

There are a few counts of this clone. The chain is built from TRBV23-1 and TRBJ2-5, with 7 bases lining up with TRBD1. TRBV23-1 is designated an ORF whose function remains uncertain. CDR3 length: 16 amino acids. J lost 1 base, V lost 1 base, and 6 bases had no gene match. The CDR3 region is CASSQYRQGPQETQYF. CDR3 in DNA: TGCGCCAGCAGTCAATACAGACAGGGACCCCAAGAGACCCAGTACTTC.

The gene calls are TRBV7-6 and TRBJ2-3; D not certain. Looked up from germline, CDR1 is SGHVS and CDR2 is FNYEAQ. The CDR3 consists of 14 residues. V lost 0 bases to trimming and J lost 0 bases, with 4 bases between them. This CDR3 reads CASSLAYSTDTQYF. The CDR3 bases are TGTGCCAGCAGCTTAGCGTACAGCACAGATACGCAGTATTTT.

The rearrangement links TRBV21-1 to TRBJ2-3; the table names TRBD2, a call not compared with the DNA. TRBV21-1 is a recognized pseudogene. This CDR3 has 20 residues. The CDR3 nucleotides read TGTGCCAGCAGCAAATACCCAGGGACTAGCGGGGGGCCCCACACAGATACGCAGTATTTT. This translates into CASSKYPGTSGGPHTDTQYF.

This clone has a single count. The CDR3 coding sequence is TGCGCCAGCAGCTTGGTCTCAGCTACACCCGAGACCCAGTACTTC. This encodes CASSLVSATPETQYF. The chain carries TRBV5-1 and TRBJ2-5; D not resolved. Per germline, CDR1 SGHRS and CDR2 YFSETQ. V lost 0 bases to trimming and J lost 5 bases, with 14 bases between them. The CDR3 length is 15 residues.

The chain is built from TRBV2 and TRBJ2-5; D possibly corresponds to TRBD2 (6 bases). The CDR3 is 18 amino acids. Trimming removed 3 bases from V and 0 bases from J, with 20 bases in between. Germline values: CDR1 SNHLY, CDR2 FYNNEI. CDR3 sequence reads: CASSEISGPSPYQETQYF. The CDR3 DNA sequence: TGTGCCAGCAGTGAGATTAGCGGTCCCTCCCCGTACCAAGAGACCCAGTACTTC. Full variable domain (missing parts from reference TRBV2 and TRBJ2-5): EPEVTQTPSHQVTQMGQEVILRCVPISNHLYFYWYRQILGQKVEFLVSFYNNEISEKSEIFDDQFSVERPDGSNFTLKIRSTKLEDSAMYFCASSEISGPSPYQETQYFGPGTRLLVL.

V usage is TRBV14 and J usage is TRBJ2-7, with TRBD1 as a possible D gene (6 bases). The CDR3 runs 14 residues. CDR1 SGHDN and CDR2 FVKESK come from the germline V gene. The V end was cut by 4 bases, the J end by 0 bases, with 10 bases between. CDR3 DNA: TGTGCCAGCAGCCTCGGGACACCCTCCTACGAGCAGTACTTC. Residues: CASSLGTPSYEQYF.